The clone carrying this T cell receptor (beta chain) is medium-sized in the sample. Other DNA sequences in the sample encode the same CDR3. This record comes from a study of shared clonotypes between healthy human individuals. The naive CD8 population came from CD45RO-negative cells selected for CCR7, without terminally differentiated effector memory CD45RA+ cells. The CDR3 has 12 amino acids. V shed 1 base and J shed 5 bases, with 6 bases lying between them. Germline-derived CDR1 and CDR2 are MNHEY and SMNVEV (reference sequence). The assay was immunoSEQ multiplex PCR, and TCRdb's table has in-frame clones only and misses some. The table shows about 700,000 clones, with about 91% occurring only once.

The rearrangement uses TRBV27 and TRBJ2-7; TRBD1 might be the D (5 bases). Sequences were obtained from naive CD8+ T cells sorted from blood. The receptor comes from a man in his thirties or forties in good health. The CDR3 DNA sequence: TGTGCCAGCAGTTTATTAGGGGACGAGCAGTACTTC. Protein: CASSLLGDEQYF.